A selection of T cell receptor beta chains follows, all from one sample in a study of T-cell memory formation after mild COVID-19. One entry per CDR3 protein results from TCRdb running MiXCR on the 5' RACE reads. The data contain 260,000 or so distinct CDR3 sequences, 15% to 20% of them seen just once; the ten biggest clones take up around a fifth. Sequences were obtained from PBMCs or a T cell subset sorted from them (not recorded which). These receptors all come from a man between 18 and 35 years old who had mild COVID-19 (a few samples of this study predate the infection). Cell type and time point are not known. Each CDR3 is given with its conserved first and last residue. D genes are given only for firm matches. Only some rows state a clone size, as once, few, many or a class for expanded clones.

v_gene,abundance,d_gene,j_gene,CDR3nt,CDR3aa
TRBV6-2/TRBV6-3,.,TRBD2,TRBJ2-4,TGTGCCAGCAATCGGCGCGGGGGGAATTACAAAAACATTCAGTACTTC,CASNRRGGNYKNIQYF
TRBV19,.,.,TRBJ1-5,TGTGCCAGTAGTACGGCGGACGGACAGCCCCAGCATTTT,CASSTADGQPQHF
TRBV4-3,many,.,TRBJ2-5,TGCGCCAGCAGCCAAGAGAGGGGTGGAGAGGAGACCCAGTACTTC,CASSQERGGEETQYF
TRBV7-9,.,.,TRBJ2-1,TGTGCCAGCAGCTTAGTTAGTCTGGGTAGCTCCTACAATGAGCAGTTCTTC,CASSLVSLGSSYNEQFF
TRBV19,few,TRBD1,TRBJ2-2,TGTGCCAGTAGGACCGGGACAGGGTTTTATCGGTCGTCCGGGGAGCTGTTTTTT,CASRTGTGFYRSSGELFF
TRBV10-3,many,.,TRBJ1-5,TGTGCCATCAGTGCGCAGAATAGCAATCAGCCCCAGCATTTT,CAISAQNSNQPQHF
TRBV4-1,few,.,TRBJ1-3,TGCGCCAGCAGCCAAGATCCTAATCCGCGCTCTGGAAACACCATATATTTT,CASSQDPNPRSGNTIYF
TRBV5-1,few,TRBD1,TRBJ1-2,TGCGCCAGCAGCTTGGGCTTGGGACAGGACCCTTATCTCCAAGGCTACACCTTC,CASSLGLGQDPYLQGYTF
TRBV12-3/TRBV12-4,.,.,TRBJ1-1,TGTGCCAGCAGTCCAGGGCGAGTGAACACTGAAGCTTTCTTT,CASSPGRVNTEAFF
TRBV3-1,.,.,TRBJ2-1,TGTGCCAGCAGCCAAGATTTGGGGGTCCCTTTCAATGAGCAGTTCTTC,CASSQDLGVPFNEQFF
TRBV28,.,.,TRBJ2-5,TGTGCCAGCAGGCTTTTCGAGGGGACCCAGTACTTC,CASRLFEGTQYF
TRBV7-2,.,TRBD2,TRBJ2-5,TGTGCCAGCAGCCTAGGACTAGATCAAGAGACCCAGTACTTC,CASSLGLDQETQYF
TRBV7-2,few,TRBD2,TRBJ2-5,TGTGCCAGCAGCTTAGCGGCTAGCGGGGTCCAAGAGACCCAGTACTTC,CASSLAASGVQETQYF
TRBV29-1,.,TRBD2,TRBJ2-3,TGCAGCGTTGCCGGGACTAGCGGACCCACAGATACGCAGTATTTT,CSVAGTSGPTDTQYF
TRBV2,.,.,TRBJ2-5,TGTGCCAGCAGACAGGGTATAGGGGAGACCCAGTACTTC,CASRQGIGETQYF
TRBV4-2,many,TRBD2,TRBJ2-5,TGTGCCAGCAGCCAGGGACTAGCGGGCGGGGAGACCCAGTACTTC,CASSQGLAGGETQYF
TRBV15,.,.,TRBJ2-2,TGTGCCACCAGCAGAGATCCTGGACACTACACCGGGGAGCTGTTTTTT,CATSRDPGHYTGELFF
TRBV3-1,.,.,TRBJ1-1,TGTGCCAGCAGCCCGATCGTGGGGAGGGCTTTCTTT,CASSPIVGRAFF
TRBV6-6,few,.,TRBJ1-2,TGTGCCAGCAGTTACCTTCTGGGGAACTATGGCTACACCTTC,CASSYLLGNYGYTF
TRBV9,.,.,TRBJ1-6,TGTGCCAGCAGCGTATCGGCCGATAATTCACCCCTCCACTTT,CASSVSADNSPLHF